This record covers a single TCR beta chain. The sample belongs to a study of blood T cell repertoires in COVID-19. Overall study context: There were acute and convalescent COVID-19 samples, and they came from the United States, Italy and Spain. Sources were T cells, B-cell-depleted T cells, or PBMCs; the material itself was cDNA or gDNA.

Authors' data handling: Reference gene primers were amplified, and this amplification served to estimate nucleated cell counts. Sequencing was performed with immunoSEQ multiplex PCR; in TCRdb, only in-frame clones are kept and a portion is missing. V and J calls and clone size are as listed in that table; D and trimming were resolved from the DNA. The sample yields over 200,000 clones, 75% to 90% seen once. Germline V lookup: CDR1 MDHEN, CDR2 SYDVKM. Deletions cut 5 bases from V and 9 bases from J, with 26 bases between. CDR3 length: 16 residues. Input material: peripheral blood. V and J are TRBV28 and TRBJ2-7; D is perhaps TRBD2 (5 bases). The clonotype originates from a human donor in a cohort sampled during active COVID-19. The DNA of the CDR3 is TGTGCCAGCAGTCCCGGAGGACGGTGGGCGTCTTATGGGCAGTACTTC. Its translation: CASSPGGRWASYGQYF.